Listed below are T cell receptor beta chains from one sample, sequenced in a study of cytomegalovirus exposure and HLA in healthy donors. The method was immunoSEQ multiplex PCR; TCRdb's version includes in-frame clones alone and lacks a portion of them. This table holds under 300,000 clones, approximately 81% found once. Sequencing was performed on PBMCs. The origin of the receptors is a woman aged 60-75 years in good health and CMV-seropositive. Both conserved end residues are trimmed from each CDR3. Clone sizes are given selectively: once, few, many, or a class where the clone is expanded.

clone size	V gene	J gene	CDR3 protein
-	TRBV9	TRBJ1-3	ASSPDRASTIY
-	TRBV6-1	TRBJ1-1	ASSEGRLGTEAF
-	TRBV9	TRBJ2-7	ASSMNRDRGSYEQY
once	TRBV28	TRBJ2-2	ASSLWGLAPWATGELF
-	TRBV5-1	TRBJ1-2	ASSLDRGYYGYT
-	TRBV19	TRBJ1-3	ASSIGTFSGNTIY
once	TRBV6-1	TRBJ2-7	ASSEGREAY
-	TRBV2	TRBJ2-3	ASRLTGPTDTQY
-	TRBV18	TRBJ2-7	ASSLLAGEDEQY
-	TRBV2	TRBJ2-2	ASSQETTGELF
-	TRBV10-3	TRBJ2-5	ASRLAGVSETQY
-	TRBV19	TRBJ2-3	ASSQDRTDTQY
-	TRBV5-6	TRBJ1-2	ASSLRHGYT
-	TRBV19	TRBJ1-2	ASSPRIDYGYT
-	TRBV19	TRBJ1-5	ASSMGQGGQPQH
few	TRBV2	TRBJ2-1	AGKALSYNEQF
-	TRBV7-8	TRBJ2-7	ASSLEGTGLRLGQY
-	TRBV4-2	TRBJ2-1	ASTPSFLAGGVNEQF
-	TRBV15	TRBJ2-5	ATSRDLVGGETQY
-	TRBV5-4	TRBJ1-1	ASSPPTGKAEAF
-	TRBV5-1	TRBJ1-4	ASSPGGTALNEKLF
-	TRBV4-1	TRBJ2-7	ASRPLAGTYEQY
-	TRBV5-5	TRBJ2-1	ASSLGSGTGGYNEQF
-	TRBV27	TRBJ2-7	ASSLEGYEQY
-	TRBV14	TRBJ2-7	ASSQTSGRFEQY
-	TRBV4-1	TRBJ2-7	ASSQPLAGGFAYEQY
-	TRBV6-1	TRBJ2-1	ASSTQGFAYNEQF
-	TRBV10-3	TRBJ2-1	AAKSLTSEQF
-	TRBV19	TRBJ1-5	ASSIPTTGMNQPQH
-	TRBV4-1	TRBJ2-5	ASSPETSGRLLQY
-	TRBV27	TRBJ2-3	ASSSQRRNTDTQY
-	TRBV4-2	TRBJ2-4	ASSRLAGEDNIQY
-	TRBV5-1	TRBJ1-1	ASSLAAQVNTEAF
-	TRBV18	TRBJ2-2	ASSPRVAGASNTGELF
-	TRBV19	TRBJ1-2	ASKGGWGGYT
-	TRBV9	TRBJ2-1	ASSSPTSGVVDEQF
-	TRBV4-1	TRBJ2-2	ASSRTGGGTGELF
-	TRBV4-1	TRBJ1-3	AGRDSGNTIY
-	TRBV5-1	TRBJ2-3	ASSLDGTGGRTDTQY
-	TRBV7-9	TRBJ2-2	ASSTMELF
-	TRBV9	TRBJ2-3	ASSVERLAGARDTQY
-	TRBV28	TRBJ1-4	ASSPTGWRTEKLF
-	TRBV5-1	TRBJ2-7	ASSLLMQQGVSSYEQY
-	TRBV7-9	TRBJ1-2	ASSLRTWRVGYT
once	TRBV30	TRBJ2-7	AWNPLGRDSYEQY
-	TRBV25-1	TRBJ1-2	ASSDVGVGFLNGYT
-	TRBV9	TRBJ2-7	ASSVDSSGTSSPYEQY
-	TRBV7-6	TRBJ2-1	ASSLSPGTAYEQF
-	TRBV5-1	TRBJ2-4	ASRADLTGGIQY
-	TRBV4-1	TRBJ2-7	ASSQWTGAHEQY
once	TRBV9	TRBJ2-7	ASSPGQGGEQY
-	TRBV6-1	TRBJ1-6	ASRLDRGGSPLH
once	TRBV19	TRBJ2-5	ASSSRRDQETQY
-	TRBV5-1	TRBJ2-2	ASSSGSSGSAGELF
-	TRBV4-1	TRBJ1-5	ASSQLRTGGDQPQH